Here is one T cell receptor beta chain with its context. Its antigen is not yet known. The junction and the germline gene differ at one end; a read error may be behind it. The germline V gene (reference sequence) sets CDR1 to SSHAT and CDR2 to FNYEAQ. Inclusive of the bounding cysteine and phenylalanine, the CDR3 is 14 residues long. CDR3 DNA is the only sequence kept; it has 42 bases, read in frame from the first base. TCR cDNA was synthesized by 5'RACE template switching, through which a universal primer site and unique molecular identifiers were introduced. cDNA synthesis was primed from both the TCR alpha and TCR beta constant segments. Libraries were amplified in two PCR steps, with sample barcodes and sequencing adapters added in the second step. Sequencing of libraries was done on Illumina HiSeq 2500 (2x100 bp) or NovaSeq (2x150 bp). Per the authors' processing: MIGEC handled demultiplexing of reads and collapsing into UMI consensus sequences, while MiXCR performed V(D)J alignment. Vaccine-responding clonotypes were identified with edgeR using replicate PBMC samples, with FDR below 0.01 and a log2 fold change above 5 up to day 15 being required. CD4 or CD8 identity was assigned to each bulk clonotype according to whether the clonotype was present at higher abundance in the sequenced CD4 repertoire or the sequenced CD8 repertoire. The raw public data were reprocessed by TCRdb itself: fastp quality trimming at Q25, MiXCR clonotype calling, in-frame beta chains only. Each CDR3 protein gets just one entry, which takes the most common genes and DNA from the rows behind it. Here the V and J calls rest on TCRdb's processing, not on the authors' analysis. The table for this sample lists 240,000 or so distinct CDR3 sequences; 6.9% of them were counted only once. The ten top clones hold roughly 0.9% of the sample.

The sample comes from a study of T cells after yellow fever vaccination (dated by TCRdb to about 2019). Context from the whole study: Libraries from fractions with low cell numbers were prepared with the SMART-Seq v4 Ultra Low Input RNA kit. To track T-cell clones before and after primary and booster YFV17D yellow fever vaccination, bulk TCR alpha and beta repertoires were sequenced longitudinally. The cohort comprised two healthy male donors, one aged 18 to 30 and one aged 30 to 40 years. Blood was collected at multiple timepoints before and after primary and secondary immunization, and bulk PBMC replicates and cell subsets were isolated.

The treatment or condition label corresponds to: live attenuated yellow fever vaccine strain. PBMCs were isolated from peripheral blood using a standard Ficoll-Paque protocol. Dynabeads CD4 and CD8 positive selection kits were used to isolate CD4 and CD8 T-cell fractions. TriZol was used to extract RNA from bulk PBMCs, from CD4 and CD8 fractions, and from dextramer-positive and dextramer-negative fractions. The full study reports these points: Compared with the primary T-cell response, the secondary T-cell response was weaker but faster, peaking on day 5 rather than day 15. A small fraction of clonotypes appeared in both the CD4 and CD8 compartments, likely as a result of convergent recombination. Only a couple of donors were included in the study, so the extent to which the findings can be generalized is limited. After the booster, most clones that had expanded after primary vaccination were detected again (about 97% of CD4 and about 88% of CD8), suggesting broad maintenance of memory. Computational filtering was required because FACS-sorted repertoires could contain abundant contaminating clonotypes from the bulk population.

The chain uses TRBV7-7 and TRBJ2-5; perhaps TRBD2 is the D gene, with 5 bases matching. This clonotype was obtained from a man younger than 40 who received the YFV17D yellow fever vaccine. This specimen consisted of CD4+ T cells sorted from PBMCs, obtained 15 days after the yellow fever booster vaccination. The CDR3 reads CASSPRVTKETQYF. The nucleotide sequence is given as TGTGCTAGCAGCCCAAGGGTGACTAAAGAGACCCAGTACTTC.